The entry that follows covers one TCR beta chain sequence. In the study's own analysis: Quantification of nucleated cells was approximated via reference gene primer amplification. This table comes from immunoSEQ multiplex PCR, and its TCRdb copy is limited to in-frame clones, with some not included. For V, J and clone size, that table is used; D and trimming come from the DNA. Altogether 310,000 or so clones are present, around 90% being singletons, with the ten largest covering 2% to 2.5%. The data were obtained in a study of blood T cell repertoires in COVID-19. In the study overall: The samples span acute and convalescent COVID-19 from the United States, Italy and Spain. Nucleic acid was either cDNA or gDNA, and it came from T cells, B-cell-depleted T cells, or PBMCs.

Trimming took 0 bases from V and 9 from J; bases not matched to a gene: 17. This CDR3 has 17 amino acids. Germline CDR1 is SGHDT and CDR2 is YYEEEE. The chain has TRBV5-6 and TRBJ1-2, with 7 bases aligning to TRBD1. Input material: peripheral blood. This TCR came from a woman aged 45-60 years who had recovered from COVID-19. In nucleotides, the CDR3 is TGTGCCAGCAGCTTGGTCCTAAGGGATTACAGGGGAAACAGCTACACCTTC. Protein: CASSLVLRDYRGNSYTF.